Sequencing of this T cell receptor beta chain was carried out in a study of shared clonotypes between healthy human individuals. About the study: The cohort comprised a couple of women and a few men. Their ages spanned 18 to 49 years. The study's findings and limits: Rarefaction indicated that sorted-subset sequencing remained incomplete although depth was large. It was anticipated that sequencing depth would influence how many clonotypes donors shared.

With regard to this clone: Its target is unknown.

CDR1 is SGHDT and CDR2 is YYEEEE in the germline V gene. V was trimmed by 5 bases and J by 6 bases, leaving 11 bases between them. This CDR3 is built from 13 residues. Profiled with immunoSEQ multiplex PCR; TCRdb holds only in-frame clones, not every one. The sample records around 180,000 clones, approximately 95% being singletons. The genes are TRBV5-6 and TRBJ2-2; D is undetermined. This clonotype was obtained from a woman in her twenties or thirties in good health. Sequencing input: naive CD4+ T cells sorted from blood. Subset in this sample: CD45RA+ positively selected. CDR3 nucleotides: TGTGCCAGCAGACGAGGCTTATCCGGGGAGCTGTTTTTT. Its translation: CASRRGLSGELFF. The variable domain in full, completed from reference TRBV5-6 and TRBJ2-2, reads DAGVTQSPTHLIKTRGQQVTLRCSPKSGHDTVSWYQQALGQGPQFIFQYYEEEERQRGNFPDRFSGHQFPNYSSELNVNALLLGDSALYLCASRRGLSGELFFGEGSRLTVL.